The 27 T cell receptor beta chains given below trace back to one sample, sequenced in a study of T-cell reconstitution after alpha-beta-depleted transplantation in children. Unique molecular identifiers were used to barcode this TCRbeta library. TCRdb passed the PCR reads through MiXCR, listing each CDR3 protein once. The table has about 110,000 distinct CDR3 sequences, 10% seen once. The sequencing here drew on PBMCs from the stem cell graft donor, taken from the stem cell graft. These receptors came from a human donor who donated a stem cell graft to a child with acute lymphoblastic leukemia.

V and J are TRBV6-1 and TRBJ1-1; 7 nucleotides line up with TRBD1. The CDR3 is 16 residues long. Looked up from germline, CDR1 is MNHNS and CDR2 is SASEGT. Trimming took 6 bases from V and 1 from J; bases not matched to a gene: 11. CDR3 loop: CASSGTALGANTEAFF. The CDR3 DNA reads as TGTGCCAGCAGCGGGACAGCCCTCGGTGCGAACACTGAAGCTTTCTTT.

The table lists this clonotype with many counts. This rearrangement joins TRBV28 to TRBJ2-3, with 7 bases aligning to TRBD2. Per germline, CDR1 MDHEN and CDR2 SYDVKM. The CDR3 extends over 16 amino acids. V gave up 3 bases and J gave up 4 bases; unmatched junction bases: 10. The CDR3 sequence is CASSFGAGVLADTQYF. The CDR3 nucleotides are TGTGCCAGCAGTTTTGGGGCGGGAGTTCTTGCAGATACGCAGTATTTT. Drawing the rest from reference TRBV28 and TRBJ2-3, the complete variable domain is DVKVTQSSRYLVKRTGEKVFLECVQDMDHENMFWYRQDPGLGLRLIYFSYDVKMKEKGDIPEGYSVSREKKERFSLILESASTNQTSMYLCASSFGAGVLADTQYFGPGTRLTVL.

This clonotype was counted many times. This chain uses TRBV25-1 with TRBJ1-4; possible D gene TRBD1, 5 bases. The germline gives CDR1 MGHDK, CDR2 SYGVNS. Trimming left V 4 bases short and J 6 bases short, with 21 bases between. The CDR3 consists of 17 residues. The CDR3 protein is CASSALGDRTVYEKLFF. In DNA form, the CDR3 reads TGTGCCAGCAGTGCTCTAGGGGACCGGACCGTGTATGAAAAACTGTTTTTT.

This clonotype was detected many times. The genes are TRBV7-9 and TRBJ2-4; D gene ambiguous. The germline V and J ends were trimmed by 5 bases and 11 bases, with 10 bases remaining between them. The CDR3 runs 11 residues. Germline V CDR1 and CDR2: SEHNR, FQNEAQ (reference sequence). The CDR3 spells CASSPGTVQYF. CDR3 DNA: TGTGCCAGCAGCCCCGGAACGGTTCAGTACTTC.

This clonotype was detected many times. The chain links TRBV9 to TRBJ2-5; D uncertain. The CDR3 is made up of 13 amino acids. V lost 0 bases and J 3 bases, leaving 6 bases between the germline ends. Germline CDR1 reads SGDLS; CDR2 reads YYNGEE. Here the CDR3 DNA reads TGTGCCAGCAGCGTAGCAGGCGAAGAGACCCAGTACTTC. Its translation is CASSVAGEETQYF. The full variable domain, rest sourced from reference TRBV9 and TRBJ2-5, is DSGVTQTPKHLITATGQRVTLRCSPRSGDLSVYWYQQSLDQGLQFLIQYYNGEERAKGNILERFSAQQFPDLHSELNLSSLELGDSALYFCASSVAGEETQYFGPGTRLLVL.

This clonotype was counted ten times or more. The rearrangement joins TRBV2 to TRBJ1-2; TRBD1 aligns across 11 bases. CDR3 length: 14 amino acids. With V trimmed by 6 bases and J by 4 bases, 4 bases remained unmatched. Looked up from germline, CDR1 is SNHLY and CDR2 is FYNNEI. The CDR3 protein is CASRGQGAGYGYTF. CDR3 coding DNA: TGTGCCAGCAGAGGACAGGGGGCTGGCTATGGCTACACCTTC.

This clonotype was detected ten times or more. The chain combines TRBV19 with TRBJ2-6, with unresolved D. The ends were cut back, 5 bases at V and 2 bases at J, with 10 bases in the middle. This CDR3 spans 15 amino acids. Per germline, CDR1 LNHDA and CDR2 SQIVND (reference sequence). This CDR3 is CASSPRFAGANVLTF. The CDR3 nucleotides are TGTGCCAGTAGTCCCAGGTTTGCTGGGGCCAACGTCCTGACTTTC.

Comment on this clonotype: A much larger clone lies one base from this, so it may be a read error. V is TRBV7-2 and J is TRBJ1-5; D is ambiguous. This CDR3 contains 13 residues. In germline, CDR1 is SGHTA, CDR2 FQGNSA. CDR3 residues: CAGSLLFNQPQHF. The CDR3, as DNA: TGTGCCGGCAGCTTATTATTCAATCAGCCCCAGCATTTT. The full variable domain, its missing parts supplied by reference TRBV7-2 and TRBJ1-5, is GAGVSQSPSNKVTEKGKDVELRCDPISGHTALYWYRQSLGQGLEFLIYFQGNSAPDKSGLPSDRFSAERTGGSVSTLTIQRTQQEDSAVYLCAGSLLFNQPQHFGDGTRLSIL.

This clonotype was recorded at least ten times. The chain uses TRBV15 and TRBJ2-7; the D gene is possibly TRBD1 (5 bases). This CDR3 contains 13 residues. V lost 0 bases and J 6 bases, leaving 9 bases between the germline ends. Germline CDR1 and CDR2: LNHNV and YYDKDF (reference sequence). As DNA, the CDR3 is TGTGCCACCAGCAGAGATGGGCAGGGCGAGCAGTACTTC. Its translation: CATSRDGQGEQYF.

This clonotype was found many times. The chain recombines TRBV11-2 with TRBJ2-5, with TRBD2 matching 13 bases. The CDR3 runs 18 residues. The germline gives CDR1 SGHAT, CDR2 FQNNGV. V shed 5 bases, J shed 4 bases, and the junction held 13 bases outside the gene matches. In nucleotides, the CDR3 is TGTGCCAGCAGCCGAAGAAAAACTAGCGGGGGGGCCAGAGAGACCCAGTACTTC. Its translation: CASSRRKTSGGARETQYF.

Many counts were recorded for this clonotype. The chain recombines TRBV9 with TRBJ2-7; 10 bases fit TRBD2. Germline trimming cut 0 bases from V and 4 bases from J; bases unmatched to any gene: 7. CDR3 length equals 16 residues. Germline V gives CDR1 SGDLS, CDR2 YYNGEE. The CDR3 DNA reads as TGTGCCAGCAGCGTAGGTAATAGCGGGGGGTCTTACGAGCAGTACTTC. It is translated as CASSVGNSGGSYEQYF.

The chain uses TRBV30 and TRBJ2-6; 8 positions agree with TRBD1. Germline trimming cut 0 bases from V and 1 base from J; bases unmatched to any gene: 2. Germline assignment: CDR1 GTSNPN and CDR2 SVGIG (reference sequence). The CDR3 has 16 residues. The CDR3 region has the DNA TGTGCCTGGAGTGTAAACAGGGGGTCTGGGGCCAACGTCCTGACTTTC. Encoded protein: CAWSVNRGSGANVLTF.

This clonotype appeared many times. This chain links TRBV10-3 with TRBJ2-1; D not resolved. CDR1 is ENHRY and CDR2 is SYGVKD in the germline V gene. V was clipped by 5 bases and J by 6 bases, with 11 bases between them. The CDR3 is 13 residues long. CDR3 in amino acids: CAISRSDGNEQFF. CDR3 bases: TGTGCCATCAGTAGGTCCGACGGCAATGAGCAGTTCTTC.

This clonotype occurred many times. The V gene is TRBV28, the J gene TRBJ2-3; 8 bases map to TRBD1. Trimming removed 1 base from V and 0 bases from J; junction bases left unmatched: 3. The CDR3 consists of 16 residues. CDR1 is MDHEN, CDR2 SYDVKM, per germline. CDR3 protein: CASSLYRQGSTDTQYF. Written as DNA, the CDR3 is TGTGCCAGCAGTTTATACCGACAGGGGAGCACAGATACGCAGTATTTT.

This clonotype was found many times. The rearrangement links TRBV6-2 or TRBV6-3 to TRBJ1-2, with 8 bases that match TRBD1. V shed 8 bases, J shed 4 bases, and the junction held 9 bases outside the gene matches. The CDR3 loop spans 14 amino acids. The germline V gene encodes CDR1 MNHEY and CDR2 SVGEGT. The CDR3 loop reads CASLADRASYGYTF. CDR3 nucleotides: TGTGCCAGCCTAGCGGACAGGGCGAGCTATGGCTACACCTTC.

A few counts support this clonotype. The chain links TRBV12-3 or TRBV12-4 to TRBJ2-3; 9 nucleotides align to TRBD2. The CDR3 is 16 amino acids. Germline trimming cut 6 bases from V and 5 bases from J; bases unmatched to any gene: 12. The CDR3 loop is CASSPAGGRAGDTQYF. In DNA form, the CDR3 reads TGTGCCAGCAGCCCGGCGGGGGGGCGGGCGGGAGATACGCAGTATTTT.

This clonotype came up many times. The chain carries TRBV5-1 and TRBJ1-1; TRBD1 matches at 7 bases. Germline values: CDR1 SGHRS, CDR2 YFSETQ. J lost 5 bases, V lost 5 bases, and 9 bases had no gene match. The CDR3 totals 14 residues. CDR3 sequence (DNA): TGCGCCAGCAGAATGACAGGGAGCGGGACTGAAGCTTTCTTT. It encodes CASRMTGSGTEAFF.

Many counts were recorded for this clonotype. The chain carries TRBV18 and TRBJ1-2; perhaps TRBD1 as D (6 bases). The V and J ends lost 3 bases and 4 bases respectively, with 15 bases between them. The CDR3 is 15 residues long. Germline V gives CDR1 KGHSH, CDR2 LQKENI. The CDR3 reads CASSPGSGVIYGYTF. Here the CDR3 DNA reads TGTGCCAGCTCACCGGGATCAGGGGTGATCTATGGCTACACCTTC.

About this clonotype: This may come from a read error, since a much larger clone is one base off. This likely comes from a read error, as the CDR3 has no conserved phenylalanine or tryptophan at its end. The rearrangement links TRBV18 to TRBJ2-7; TRBD1 matches 7 bases. There are 11 residues in the CDR3. The junction had 3 bases not matched to a gene; V was cut back by 3 bases and J by 10 bases. The germline gives CDR1 KGHSH, CDR2 LQKENI. The CDR3 nucleotides are TGTGCCAGCTCACCTGGACAGGAACAGTACCTC. This sequence encodes CASSPGQEQYL.

Ten or more counts support this clonotype. The chain links TRBV20-1 to TRBJ1-2; D gene ambiguous. CDR3 size: 13 residues. CDR1 and CDR2 (germline): DFQATT, SNEGSKA (reference sequence). Trimming took off 1 base at V and 8 bases at J, with 14 bases between the two ends. The CDR3 region is CSARVGWTQGYTF. In nucleotides, the CDR3 is TGCAGTGCTAGAGTGGGTTGGACTCAGGGCTACACCTTC.

In its sample, this clonotype was seen a few times. This chain joins TRBV25-1 and TRBJ2-2; 7 bases fit TRBD1. Germline lookup yields CDR1 MGHDK and CDR2 SYGVNS. This CDR3 contains 16 residues. The trim removed 2 bases at V and 5 bases at J, leaving 8 bases unmatched. CDR3 in DNA: TGTGCCAGCAGTGAAGCCGGGACAGCGAGGACCGGGGAGCTGTTTTTT. The encoded protein is CASSEAGTARTGELFF.

This clonotype was seen at least ten times. This chain connects TRBV20-1 to TRBJ2-7; TRBD2 agrees at 10 bases. This CDR3 is built from 12 residues. The trim removed 8 bases at V and 4 bases at J, leaving 5 bases unmatched. The germline CDR1 and CDR2 sequences are DFQATT and SNEGSKA (reference sequence). The CDR3, as DNA: TGCAGTAGCGGGAGGGCCGGATACGAGCAGTACTTC. Encoded protein: CSSGRAGYEQYF.

This clonotype was counted ten times or more. This chain joins TRBV6-5 and TRBJ1-2, with D unclear. Trimming stripped 0 bases from V and 4 bases from J, with 12 bases between. This CDR3 has 15 residues. Germline lookup yields CDR1 MNHEY and CDR2 SVGAGI. The DNA for the CDR3 is TGTGCCAGCAGTTACTCGACATTCCGGATCTATGGCTACACCTTC. As protein: CASSYSTFRIYGYTF.

The chain is built from TRBV28 and TRBJ2-1; possible D gene TRBD2, 6 bases. Trimming removed 5 bases at V and 7 bases at J, with 24 bases between. This CDR3 contains 17 residues. Germline V gives CDR1 MDHEN, CDR2 SYDVKM. The CDR3 loop reads CASSALTHAEGGNEQFF. The CDR3 coding sequence is TGTGCCAGCAGTGCTTTGACCCACGCCGAGGGAGGAAATGAGCAGTTCTTC.

This clonotype has a count of ten or more. The chain employs TRBV11-2 and TRBJ1-5; D may be TRBD1 (6 bases). Trimming pared 1 base from V and 3 bases from J, leaving 10 bases between. The germline CDR1 and CDR2 sequences are SGHAT and FQNNGV. The CDR3 loop spans 15 amino acids. The CDR3 here is CASSLAQGHNQPQHF. The CDR3 DNA is TGTGCCAGCAGCTTAGCACAGGGCCACAATCAGCCCCAGCATTTT.

This clonotype was recorded at least ten times. The CDR3 nucleotides read TGTGCCAGCAGTTACTGGGCCCCAGGTATGGGCCAGCCCCAGCATTTT. It yields the protein CASSYWAPGMGQPQHF. V usage is TRBV6-5 and J usage is TRBJ1-5; unclear D gene. The ends were cut back, 1 base at V and 7 bases at J, with 17 bases in the middle. The CDR3 contains 16 residues. Per germline, CDR1 MNHEY and CDR2 SVGAGI.

In this sample, this clonotype turned up many times. The chain links TRBV19 to TRBJ2-1; D is unresolved. Germline V gene data show CDR1 as LNHDA and CDR2 as SQIVND (reference sequence). The V and J ends lost 4 bases and 8 bases respectively, with 21 bases between them. The CDR3 contains 16 residues. The CDR3 sequence is CASSTFDTFHPYEQFF. The CDR3 nucleotides read TGTGCCAGTAGTACCTTTGATACCTTCCACCCGTATGAGCAGTTCTTC.